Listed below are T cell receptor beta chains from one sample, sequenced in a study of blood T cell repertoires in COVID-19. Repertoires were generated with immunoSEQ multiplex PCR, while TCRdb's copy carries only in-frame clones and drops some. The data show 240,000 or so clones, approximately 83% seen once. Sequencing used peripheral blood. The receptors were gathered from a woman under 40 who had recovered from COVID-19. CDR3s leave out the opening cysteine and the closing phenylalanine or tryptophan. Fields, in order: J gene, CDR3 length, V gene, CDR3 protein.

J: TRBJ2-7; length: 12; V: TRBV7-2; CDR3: ASSLDQGRYEQY
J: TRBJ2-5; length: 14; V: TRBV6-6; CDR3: ASSYTAGAFQETQY
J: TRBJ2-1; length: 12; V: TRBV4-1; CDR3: ASSQERQGNEQF
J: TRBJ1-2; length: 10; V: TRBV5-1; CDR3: ASSPTGQGYT
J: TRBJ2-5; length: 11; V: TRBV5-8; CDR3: ASSLRGQETQY
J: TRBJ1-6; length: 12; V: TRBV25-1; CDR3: ASSGTGVNSPLH
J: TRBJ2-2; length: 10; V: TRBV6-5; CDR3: ASSLRIGELF
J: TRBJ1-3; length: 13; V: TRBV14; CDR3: ASSTGLFSGNTIY
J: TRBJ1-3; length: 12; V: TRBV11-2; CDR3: ASSLQGSGNTIY
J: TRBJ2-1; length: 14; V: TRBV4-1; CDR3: ASSPIGTSGGTQQF
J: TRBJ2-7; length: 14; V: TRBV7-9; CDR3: ASSLALAGSDLEQY
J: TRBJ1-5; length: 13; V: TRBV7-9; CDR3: ASSLGGTSNQPQH
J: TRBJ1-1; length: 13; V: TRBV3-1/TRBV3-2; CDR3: ASSQGDARGTEAF
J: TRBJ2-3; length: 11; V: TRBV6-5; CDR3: ASSYPGSNTQY
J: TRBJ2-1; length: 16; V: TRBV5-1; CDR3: ASSLGATGYSPINEQF
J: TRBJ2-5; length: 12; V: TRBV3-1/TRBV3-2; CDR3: ASSQEAVQETQY
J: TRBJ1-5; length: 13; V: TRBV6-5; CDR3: ASRLTGYSNQPQH
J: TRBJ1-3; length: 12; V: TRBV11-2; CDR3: ASSPGASGNTIY
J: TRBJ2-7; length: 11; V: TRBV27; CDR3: ASSFDSYGEQY
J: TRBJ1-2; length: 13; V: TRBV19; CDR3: ASSMEVGKSYGYT
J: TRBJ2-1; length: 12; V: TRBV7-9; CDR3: ASSTSGSTKEQF
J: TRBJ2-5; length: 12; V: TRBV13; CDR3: ASSLGLRGETQY
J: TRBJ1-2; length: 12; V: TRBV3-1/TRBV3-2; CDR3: ASSPGQVLYGYT
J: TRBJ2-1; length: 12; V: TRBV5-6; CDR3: ASSFSGGFNEQF
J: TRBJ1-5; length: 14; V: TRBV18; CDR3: ASSLSTGVGNQPQH
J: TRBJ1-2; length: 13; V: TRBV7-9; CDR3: ASSLRDSMNYGYT
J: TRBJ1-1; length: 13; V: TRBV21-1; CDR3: ASLHRWGVNTEAF
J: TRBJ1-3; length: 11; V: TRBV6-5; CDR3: ASSRTAGNTIY
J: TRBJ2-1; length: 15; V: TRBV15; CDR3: ATSRSFRLADDNEQF
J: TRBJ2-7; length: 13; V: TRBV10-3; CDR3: AISPTSGEAYEQY
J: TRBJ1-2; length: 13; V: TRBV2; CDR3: ASSEGAGLIYGYT
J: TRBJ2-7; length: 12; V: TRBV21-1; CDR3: ASLRTPGWSEQY
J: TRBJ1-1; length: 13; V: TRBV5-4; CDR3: ASSLRQGAHTEAF
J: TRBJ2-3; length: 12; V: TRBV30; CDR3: AWRSSGGTDTQY
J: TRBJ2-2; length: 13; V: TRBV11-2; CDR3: ASSFWWRGTGELF
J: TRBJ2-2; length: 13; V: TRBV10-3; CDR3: AINPTGANTGELF
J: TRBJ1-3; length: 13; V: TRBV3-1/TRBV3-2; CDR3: ASSQVTGVGNTIY
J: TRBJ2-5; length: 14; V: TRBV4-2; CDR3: ASSQAQGGVYETQY
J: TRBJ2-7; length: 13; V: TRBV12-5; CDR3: ASGLVLRGIHEQY
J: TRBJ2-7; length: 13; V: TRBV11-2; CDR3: ASSPEGTGIYEQY
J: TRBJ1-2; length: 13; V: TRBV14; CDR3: ASSQPAGKNYGYT
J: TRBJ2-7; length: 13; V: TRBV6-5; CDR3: ASRSGGGLGGEQY
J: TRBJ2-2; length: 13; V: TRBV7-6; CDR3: ASRQFDLNTGELF
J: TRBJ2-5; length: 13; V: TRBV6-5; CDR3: ASSYVPSGVETQY